This T cell receptor (beta chain) comes out of a study of human versus mouse CDR3 diversity and MHC coevolution. With V trimmed by 5 bases and J by 0 bases, 1 base remained unmatched. This CDR3 region has 14 residues. Germline V lookup: CDR1 SGHVS, CDR2 FNYEAQ. Sequenced by immunoSEQ multiplex PCR; TCRdb stores in-frame clones only, minus some. The table lists some 80,000 clones, around 93% of them singletons. Of note for this clone: Its antigen remains unidentified.

Sorting isolated naive CD4 T cells lacking CD45RO and expressing CD62L. Findings and caveats of the study: Around 1.5 million TCR beta clonotypes were estimated for humans, the largest repertoire. Human T cells underwent selection on roughly six different MHC II alleles.

Sequencing was performed on naive CD4+ T cells from blood. Regarding subset: CD45RO-negative CD62L-positive naive CD4 T cells. This clonotype was obtained from a person between 25 and 75 years old in good health. This chain uses TRBV7-6 with TRBJ2-3; TRBD2 matches 8 bases. Written as DNA, the CDR3 is TGTGCCAGCAGCCGACTAGCGAGCACAGATACGCAGTATTTT. It specifies CASSRLASTDTQYF.